The 19 T cell receptor beta chains presented below share a single source sample, sequenced in a study of identical twins. TCRdb reanalysed the 5' RACE reads using MiXCR and keeps one entry per CDR3 protein. The profile shows 450,000 or so distinct CDR3 sequences, approximately 15% of them singletons. In addition, the sample was reused for a study of yellow fever vaccine responses in identical twins.

Sequencing was performed on CD4+ T cells sorted from blood. These receptors were taken from a young woman in good health.

This clonotype came up a few times. The chain has TRBV6-2 or TRBV6-3 and TRBJ2-7; 7 bases map to TRBD1. Germline values: CDR1 MNHEY, CDR2 SVGEGT. The V gene end was trimmed by 8 bases and the J gene end by 0 bases; junction bases not matched to a gene: 4. This CDR3 comprises 13 residues. CDR3 sequence (DNA): TGTGCCAGCGTGGACAGGAACTCCTACGAGCAGTACTTC. As protein: CASVDRNSYEQYF.

Note on this clonotype: This may stem from a read error, because a much larger clone lies one nucleotide away. The chain has TRBV11-2 and TRBJ2-1; weak D call: TRBD1 (6 bases). The length of the CDR3 is 16 residues. Trimming stripped 5 bases from V and 5 bases from J, with 19 bases between. Germline V gene sequence: CDR1 SGHAT, CDR2 FQNNGV. CDR3 in DNA: TGTGCCAGCAGCCATTTGGGGGACATTACCAACAATGAGCAGTTCTTC. The encoded protein is CASSHLGDITNNEQFF. The variable domain in full, with the rest retrieved from reference TRBV11-2 and TRBJ2-1, is EAGVAQSPRYKIIEKRQSVAFWCNPISGHATLYWYQQILGQGPKLLIQFQNNGVVDDSQLPKDRFSAERLKGVDSTLKIQPAKLEDSAVYLCASSHLGDITNNEQFFGPGTRLTVL.

This clonotype was seen more than once but under ten times. V is TRBV18 and J is TRBJ1-1; no clear D. The ends were cut back, 2 bases at V and 8 bases at J, with 15 bases in the middle. Germline CDR1 reads KGHSH; CDR2 reads LQKENI. This CDR3 contains 14 residues. The CDR3 protein is CASSPVSGVGEAFF. Written as DNA, the CDR3 is TGTGCCAGCTCACCAGTTAGCGGGGTCGGAGAAGCTTTCTTT.

The V and J genes are TRBV14 and TRBJ2-1, with 9 bases that match TRBD1. V lost 3 bases and J lost 1; bases outside the gene matches: 10. Germline CDR1 and CDR2: SGHDN and FVKESK. CDR3 length: 18 amino acids. The CDR3 sequence: CASSHLGDRDGSYNEQFF. The CDR3 DNA reads as TGTGCCAGCAGCCATCTAGGGGACAGGGACGGTTCCTACAATGAGCAGTTCTTC. Complete variable domain (other parts from reference TRBV14 and TRBJ2-1): EAGVTQFPSHSVIEKGQTVTLRCDPISGHDNLYWYRRVMGKEIKFLLHFVKESKQDESGMPNNRFLAERTGGTYSTLKVQPAELEDSGVYFCASSHLGDRDGSYNEQFFGPGTRLTVL.

This clonotype has ten or more counts. The chain couples TRBV14 to TRBJ2-7; 8 nucleotides line up with TRBD1. The germline V gene has CDR1 SGHDN and CDR2 FVKESK. This CDR3 has 15 residues. Germline trimming cut 0 bases from V and 3 bases from J; bases unmatched to any gene: 4. Here the CDR3 reads CASSQDLDRVYEQYF. The CDR3 DNA reads as TGTGCCAGCAGCCAAGATCTGGACAGGGTCTACGAGCAGTACTTC.

This clonotype has a handful of counts. CDR3 bases: TGTGCCACCAGTGATCCTGGTGGGGGGGTCTACAATGAGCAGTTCTTC. It is translated as CATSDPGGGVYNEQFF. The chain is built from TRBV24-1 and TRBJ2-1, with 7 bases matching TRBD2. The CDR3 consists of 16 residues. The germline CDR1 and CDR2 sequences are KGHDR and SFDVKD. Trimming took 3 bases from V and 3 from J; bases not matched to a gene: 7.

This clonotype has a handful of counts. The chain employs TRBV5-1 and TRBJ2-7; D may match TRBD1 or TRBD2 (5 bases each). Germline V gives CDR1 SGHRS, CDR2 YFSETQ. The CDR3 length is 14 residues. V was clipped by 4 bases and J by 5 bases, with 16 bases between them. This CDR3 is CASSPVGGAHEQYF. The CDR3 DNA follows: TGCGCCAGCAGCCCCGTTGGGGGTGCCCACGAGCAGTACTTC.

The V and J genes are TRBV12-3 or TRBV12-4 and TRBJ2-3, with D perhaps matching TRBD1 (6 bases). Trimming left V 6 bases short and J 5 bases short, with 15 bases between. This CDR3 is built from 14 residues. CDR3 amino acids: CASRQGNRVDTQYF. CDR3 DNA: TGTGCCAGCAGACAGGGCAATAGGGTAGATACGCAGTATTTT.

Remarks on this clonotype: An end of the junction differs from the germline gene, which may be a read error. The chain uses TRBV20-1 and TRBJ2-3, with TRBD1 identical over 10 bases. CDR3 size: 18 residues. CDR1 is DFQATT, CDR2 SNEGSKA, per germline (reference sequence). The chain's CDR3 is CCARDPGQGSAGTDTQYF. CDR3 in DNA: TGCTGTGCTAGAGATCCGGGACAGGGGAGCGCTGGTACAGATACGCAGTATTTT.

This clonotype was counted at least ten times. The rearrangement uses TRBV12-3 or TRBV12-4 and TRBJ2-1; 7 positions match TRBD2. V was pared by 3 bases and J by 0 bases, with 2 bases of the junction left unmatched. CDR3 length equals 15 residues. The CDR3 here is CASSFRGSSYNEQFF. Written as DNA, the CDR3 is TGTGCCAGCAGTTTTCGCGGGAGCTCCTACAATGAGCAGTTCTTC.

This sequence joins TRBV10-3 and TRBJ1-2; D is unclear. Per the germline V gene, CDR1 is ENHRY and CDR2 is SYGVKD. Trimming shortened V by 4 bases and J by 0 bases, and 6 bases separated the two germline ends. CDR3 length: 13 residues. The CDR3 DNA reads TGTGCCATCAGTGCTGGGTCTAACTATGGCTACACCTTC. It yields the protein CAISAGSNYGYTF.

As concerns this clonotype: The germline gene is not matched at one end of the junction; a read error may be the cause. The CDR3 sequence: CASSPTTSGGTVLTDTQYF. The CDR3, as DNA: TGTGCTAGCAGCCCCACTACTAGCGGGGGGACGGTCCTCACAGATACGCAGTATTTT. This chain links TRBV7-7 with TRBJ2-3, with 12 nucleotides matching TRBD2. The CDR3 totals 19 residues. The germline CDR1 and CDR2 sequences are SSHAT and FNYEAQ (reference sequence).

This chain joins TRBV5-1 and TRBJ2-2, with 8 bases fitting TRBD1. V shed 3 bases, J shed 0 bases, and the junction held 4 bases outside the gene matches. Germline V gene lookup returns CDR1 SGHRS and CDR2 YFSETQ. This CDR3 region has 16 residues. The CDR3, as DNA: TGCGCCAGCAGCTGGGGACAGGCCTCGAACACCGGGGAGCTGTTTTTT. This sequence encodes CASSWGQASNTGELFF.

This clonotype was observed a handful of times. V usage is TRBV12-3 or TRBV12-4 and J usage is TRBJ2-7, with D perhaps assigned TRBD1 or TRBD2 (5 bases each). This CDR3 spans 14 amino acids. Trimming took off 5 bases at V and 0 bases at J, with 11 bases between the two ends. Here the CDR3 DNA reads TGTGCCAGCAGTCGGGACCGACCCTCCTACGAGCAGTACTTC. Its protein product is CASSRDRPSYEQYF.

This clonotype occurred a few times. This chain links TRBV6-2 or TRBV6-3 with TRBJ1-1; tentatively, D is TRBD1 (5 bases). CDR1 and CDR2 (germline): MNHEY, SVGEGT. The V end lost 6 bases, the J end lost 0 bases, and 23 bases lay between the germline ends. The CDR3 runs 18 residues. The CDR3 DNA is TGTGCCAGCAGGCCGAGGGGTAAGTTCCCTACGGTGAACACTGAAGCTTTCTTT. Translating gives CASRPRGKFPTVNTEAFF.

This rearrangement joins TRBV29-1 to TRBJ2-7; D is perhaps TRBD1 (5 bases). There are 12 residues in the CDR3. V lost 6 bases to trimming and J lost 3 bases, with 12 bases between them. CDR1 is SQVTM, CDR2 ANQGSEA, per germline. This CDR3 reads CSVSRDGYEQYF. DNA for the CDR3: TGCAGCGTGAGCAGGGATGGCTACGAGCAGTACTTC.

There are a few counts of this clonotype. For the CDR3, the DNA is TGCAGCGTTGAAGTGCGAGTAAGGGGGACGGGCGAGACCCAGTACTTC. Translation gives CSVEVRVRGTGETQYF. The V and J genes are TRBV29-1 and TRBJ2-5; a weak D match, TRBD1 (6 bases). CDR3 length equals 16 residues. CDR1 is SQVTM and CDR2 is ANQGSEA in the germline V gene. The V end lost 1 base, the J end lost 5 bases, and 20 bases lay between the germline ends.

This clonotype was counted between two and nine times. The gene calls are TRBV10-1 and TRBJ2-1; 10 nucleotides align to TRBD2. This CDR3 has 16 residues. The germline V gene encodes CDR1 WNHNN and CDR2 SYGVQD (reference sequence). V was clipped by 2 bases and J by 7 bases; unmatched bases: 8. As DNA, the CDR3 is TGCGCCAGCAGTGAGCCGGGGGTAGCGGGAGGTAATGAGCAGTTCTTC. Amino acids: CASSEPGVAGGNEQFF.

The chain joins TRBV5-1 to TRBJ2-7; 7 nucleotides agree with TRBD1. The V segment lost 0 bases and the J segment 0 bases; nucleotides outside the gene matches: 3. In germline, CDR1 is SGHRS, CDR2 YFSETQ. CDR3 length equals 15 residues. CDR3 nucleotide sequence: TGCGCCAGCAGCTTGGTCCGGGACAGCTCCTACGAGCAGTACTTC. It translates to CASSLVRDSSYEQYF.